This is a list of T cell receptor beta chains from one sample in a study of T cell responses to AZD1222 COVID-19 vaccine. Libraries were prepared by immunoSEQ multiplex PCR; TCRdb keeps only in-frame clonotypes and omits some of them. The sample contains about 35,000 clones, about 86% of which appear only once. The sequences come from peripheral blood, collected on day 0 of AZD1222 vaccination. All receptors derive from an adult in good health. Each CDR3 is given with its conserved first and last residue. D genes are given only for firm matches. Size values are once, few and many counts, or a class for expanded clones, and some rows have none.

clone_size,j_call,d_call,v_call,cdr3_aa,cdr3_nt
.,TRBJ2-1,TRBD2,TRBV19,CASSPRLAGGRNEQFF,TGTGCCAGTAGTCCGAGACTAGCGGGAGGTCGCAATGAGCAGTTCTTC
.,TRBJ1-4,TRBD1,TRBV7-9,CASSPHRDRGPTNEKLFF,TGTGCCAGCAGCCCCCACCGGGACAGGGGGCCAACTAATGAAAAACTGTTTTTT
.,TRBJ1-1,.,TRBV18,CASSPQKGFSAFF,TGTGCCAGCTCACCACAAAAGGGATTCAGCGCTTTCTTT
.,TRBJ1-1,TRBD1,TRBV11-2,CASSSGQDTEAFF,TGTGCCAGCAGTTCTGGACAGGACACTGAAGCTTTCTTT
.,TRBJ2-7,.,TRBV18,CASSSGASDSYEQYF,TGTGCCAGCTCATCAGGGGCTAGCGACTCCTACGAGCAGTACTTC
.,TRBJ1-1,.,TRBV19,CASSFSQGNTEAFF,TGTGCCAGTAGTTTCAGTCAGGGGAACACTGAAGCTTTCTTT
.,TRBJ1-2,.,TRBV6-5,CASSYNGLASGYTF,TGTGCCAGCAGTTACAACGGCCTTGCCAGTGGCTACACCTTC
.,TRBJ1-6,.,TRBV19,CASSIAGVGSPLHF,TGTGCCAGTAGTATCGCAGGGGTTGGTTCACCCCTCCACTTT
.,TRBJ1-2,.,TRBV6-5,CASSYLQGYGYTF,TGTGCCAGCAGTTACTTACAGGGTTATGGCTACACCTTC
.,TRBJ1-3,.,TRBV9,CASSVVASQDSGNTIYF,TGTGCCAGCAGCGTAGTGGCATCACAGGACTCTGGAAACACCATATATTTT
.,TRBJ1-2,.,TRBV5-1,CASSLTVTNYGYTF,TGCGCCAGCAGCTTAACAGTGACTAACTATGGCTACACCTTC
.,TRBJ2-5,.,TRBV7-2,CASSAPNRETQYF,TGTGCCAGCAGCGCCCCAAACAGGGAGACCCAGTACTTC
.,TRBJ1-4,.,TRBV2,CASSEGKGVEKLFF,TGTGCCAGCAGTGAAGGAAAAGGGGTTGAAAAACTGTTTTTT
.,TRBJ1-1,.,TRBV28,CASRRDLNTEAFF,TGTGCCAGCCGACGAGACTTGAACACTGAAGCTTTCTTT
.,TRBJ2-7,.,TRBV18,CASSPGDGEAATYEQYF,TGTGCCAGCTCACCTGGGGACGGGGAAGCGGCGACCTACGAGCAGTACTTC
.,TRBJ2-1,.,TRBV19,CASSPIDGYNEQFF,TGTGCCAGTAGTCCAATCGACGGGTACAATGAGCAGTTCTTC
once,TRBJ2-7,TRBD2,TRBV7-2,CASSKGGLADSYEQYF,TGTGCCAGCAGCAAGGGGGGACTAGCGGATTCCTACGAGCAGTACTTC
.,TRBJ1-3,.,TRBV6-5,CASSYSKGLGNTIYF,TGTGCCAGCAGTTACTCGAAAGGGCTCGGAAACACCATATATTTT
once,TRBJ1-6,.,TRBV2,CASSPGRGGSPLHF,TGTGCCAGCAGTCCCGGGCGGGGGGGATCACCCCTCCACTTT
.,TRBJ1-6,.,TRBV30,CAWRAGLVSNSPLHF,TGTGCCTGGAGGGCAGGACTCGTCTCTAATTCACCCCTCCACTTT
.,TRBJ1-1,.,TRBV16,CASSQSQATEAFF,TGTGCCAGCAGCCAATCCCAGGCCACTGAAGCTTTCTTT
.,TRBJ1-2,.,TRBV5-5,CASSWDGNYGYTF,TGTGCCAGCAGCTGGGACGGGAACTATGGCTACACCTTC
.,TRBJ1-4,.,TRBV5-5,CASSMAVGEKLFF,TGTGCCAGCAGCATGGCCGTGGGTGAAAAACTGTTTTTT
.,TRBJ2-1,.,TRBV10-1,CASSHGSPYYNEQFF,TGCGCCAGCAGCCACGGGAGTCCGTATTACAATGAGCAGTTCTTC
.,TRBJ1-1,.,TRBV6-2/TRBV6-3,CASSYRGAAFF,TGTGCCAGCAGTTACCGGGGGGCAGCTTTCTTT
.,TRBJ1-1,.,TRBV20-1,CGSGKRTEAFF,TGCGGGTCAGGCAAGAGGACTGAAGCTTTCTTT
.,TRBJ1-5,TRBD1,TRBV5-5,CASSLQGGDNQPQHF,TGTGCCAGCAGCTTACAGGGGGGGGACAATCAGCCCCAGCATTTT
.,TRBJ2-1,.,TRBV3-1/TRBV3-2,CASSQGWSGGWFF,TGTGCCAGCAGCCAAGGGTGGTCCGGGGGTTGGTTCTTC